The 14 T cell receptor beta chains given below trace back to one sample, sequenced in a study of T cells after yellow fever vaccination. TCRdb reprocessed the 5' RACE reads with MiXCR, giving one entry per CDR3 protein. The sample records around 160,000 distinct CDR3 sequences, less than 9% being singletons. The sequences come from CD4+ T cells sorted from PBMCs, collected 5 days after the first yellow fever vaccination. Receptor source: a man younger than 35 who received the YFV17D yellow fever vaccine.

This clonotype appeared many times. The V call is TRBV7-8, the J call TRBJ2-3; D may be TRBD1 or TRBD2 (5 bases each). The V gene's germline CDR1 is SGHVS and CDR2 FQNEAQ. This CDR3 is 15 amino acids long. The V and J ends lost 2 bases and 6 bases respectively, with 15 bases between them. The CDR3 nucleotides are TGTGCCAGCAGCTTACAGGGTCTAGCTGCTGATACGCAGTATTTT. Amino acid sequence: CASSLQGLAADTQYF.

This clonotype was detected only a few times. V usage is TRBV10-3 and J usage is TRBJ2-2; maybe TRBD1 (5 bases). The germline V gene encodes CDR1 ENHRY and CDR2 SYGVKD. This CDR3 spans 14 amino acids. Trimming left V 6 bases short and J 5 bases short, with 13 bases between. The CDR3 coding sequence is TGTGCCATCAGGGCAGGGTCAAGGACCGGGGAGCTGTTTTTT. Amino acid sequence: CAIRAGSRTGELFF.

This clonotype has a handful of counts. The CDR3 coding sequence is TGTGCCTGGAGTCTTGGGGGGAATGAGCAGTTCTTC. This sequence encodes CAWSLGGNEQFF. The chain links TRBV30 to TRBJ2-1, with D perhaps matching TRBD2 (6 bases). This CDR3 is built from 12 residues. V was cut by 2 bases and J by 7 bases, with 9 bases left in between. Germline assignment: CDR1 GTSNPN and CDR2 SVGIG (reference sequence).

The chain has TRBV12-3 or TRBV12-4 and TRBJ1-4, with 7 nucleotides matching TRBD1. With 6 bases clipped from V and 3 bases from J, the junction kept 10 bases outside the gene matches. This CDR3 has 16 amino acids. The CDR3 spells CASSHNAGTANEKLFF. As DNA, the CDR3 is TGTGCCAGCAGCCATAACGCTGGGACAGCTAATGAAAAACTGTTTTTT.

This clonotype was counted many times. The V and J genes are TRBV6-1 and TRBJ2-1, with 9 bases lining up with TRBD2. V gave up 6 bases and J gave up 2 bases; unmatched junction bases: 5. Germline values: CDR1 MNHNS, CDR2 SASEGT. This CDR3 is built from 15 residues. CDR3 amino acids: CASSLLAGPYNEQFF. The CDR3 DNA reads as TGTGCCAGCAGCCTTCTAGCGGGGCCCTACAATGAGCAGTTCTTC.

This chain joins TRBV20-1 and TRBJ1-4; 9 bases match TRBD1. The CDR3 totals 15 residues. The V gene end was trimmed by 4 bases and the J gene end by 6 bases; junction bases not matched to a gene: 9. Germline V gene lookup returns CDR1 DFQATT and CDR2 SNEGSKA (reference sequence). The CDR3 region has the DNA TGCAGTGCTACCCCCGGGGGACAGGGACATGAAAAACTGTTTTTT. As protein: CSATPGGQGHEKLFF.

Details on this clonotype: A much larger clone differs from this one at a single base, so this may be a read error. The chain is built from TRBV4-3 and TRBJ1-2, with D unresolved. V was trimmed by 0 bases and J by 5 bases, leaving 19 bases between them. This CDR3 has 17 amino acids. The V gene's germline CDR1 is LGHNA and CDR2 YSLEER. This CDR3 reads CASSQDLVTYAWYGYTF. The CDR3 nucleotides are TGCGCCAGCAGCCAAGATTTAGTAACTTACGCATGGTATGGCTACACCTTC.

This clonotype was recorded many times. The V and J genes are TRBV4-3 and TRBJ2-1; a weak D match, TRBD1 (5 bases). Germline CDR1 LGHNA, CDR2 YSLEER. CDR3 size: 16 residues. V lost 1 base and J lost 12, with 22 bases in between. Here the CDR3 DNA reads TGCGCCAGCAGCCAAGGAGGCAGGGCCTACCCAGGAGCGCAGTTCTTC. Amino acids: CASSQGGRAYPGAQFF.

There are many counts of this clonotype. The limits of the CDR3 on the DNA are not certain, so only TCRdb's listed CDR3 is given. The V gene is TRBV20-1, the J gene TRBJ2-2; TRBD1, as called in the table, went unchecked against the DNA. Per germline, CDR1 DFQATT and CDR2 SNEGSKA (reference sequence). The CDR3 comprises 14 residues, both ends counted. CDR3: CSARDRGERGAVFF.

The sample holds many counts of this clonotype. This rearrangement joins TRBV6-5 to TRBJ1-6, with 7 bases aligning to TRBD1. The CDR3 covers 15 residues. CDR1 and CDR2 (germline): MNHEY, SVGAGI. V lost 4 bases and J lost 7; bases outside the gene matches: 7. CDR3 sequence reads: CASSSTGFGNSPLHF. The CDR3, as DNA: TGTGCCAGCAGTTCGACAGGGTTTGGCAATTCACCCCTCCACTTT.

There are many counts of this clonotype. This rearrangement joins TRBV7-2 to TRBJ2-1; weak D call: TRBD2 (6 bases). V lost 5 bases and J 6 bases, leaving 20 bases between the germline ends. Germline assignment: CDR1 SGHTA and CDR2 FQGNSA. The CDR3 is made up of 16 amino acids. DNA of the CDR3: TGTGCCAGCAGCCAGCACGCCGGGAGAGAGGTCAATGAGCAGTTCTTC. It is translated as CASSQHAGREVNEQFF. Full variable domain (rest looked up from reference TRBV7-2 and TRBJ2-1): GAGVSQSPSNKVTEKGKDVELRCDPISGHTALYWYRQSLGQGLEFLIYFQGNSAPDKSGLPSDRFSAERTGGSVSTLTIQRTQQEDSAVYLCASSQHAGREVNEQFFGPGTRLTVL.

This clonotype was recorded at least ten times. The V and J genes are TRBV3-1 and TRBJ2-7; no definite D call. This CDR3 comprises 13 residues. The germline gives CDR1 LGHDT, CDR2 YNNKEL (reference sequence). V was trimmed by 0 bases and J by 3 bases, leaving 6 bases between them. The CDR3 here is CASSQDGDYEQYV. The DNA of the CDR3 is TGTGCCAGCAGCCAAGACGGAGACTACGAGCAGTACGTC.

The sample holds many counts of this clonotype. CDR3 region: CASSLRGGSTYNEQFF. In DNA form, the CDR3 reads TGTGCCAGCAGCTTGAGGGGGGGATCTACGTACAATGAGCAGTTCTTC. The chain couples TRBV5-6 to TRBJ2-1; D is possibly TRBD2 (7 bases). The CDR3 contains 16 residues. Trimming stripped 1 base from V and 4 bases from J, with 15 bases between. The V gene's germline CDR1 is SGHDT and CDR2 YYEEEE.

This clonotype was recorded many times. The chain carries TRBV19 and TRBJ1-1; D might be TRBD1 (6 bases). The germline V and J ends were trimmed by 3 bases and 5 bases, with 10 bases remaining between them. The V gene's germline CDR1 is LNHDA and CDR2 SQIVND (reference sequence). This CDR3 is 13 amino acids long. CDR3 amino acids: CASSIKGDTEAFF. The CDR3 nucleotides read TGTGCCAGTAGTATTAAGGGGGATACTGAAGCTTTCTTT.